This T cell receptor beta chain was sequenced in a study of post-analysis software for immune sequencing data. Overall study context: In terms of disease course, relapsing-remitting, secondary progressive and progressive-relapsing multiple sclerosis were included. Study-wide points: The authors found that F measure strongly co-clustered same-batch samples. When patients were compared with controls, roughly five TRBV segments were more frequent, TRBV5-6, TRBV5-1 and TRBV20-1 among them. Comparison with controls showed significantly lower normalized Chao1 diversity in multiple sclerosis patients.

Unique molecular identifiers were carried by the TCR beta cDNA libraries. MiXCR, run by TCRdb on the PCR reads, gives a single entry per CDR3 protein. The repertoire holds about 820,000 distinct CDR3 sequences, with 53% as singletons. Trimming took off 4 bases at V and 4 bases at J, with 20 bases between the two ends. The germline V gene has CDR1 SGHTA and CDR2 FQGNSA. CDR3 size: 16 residues. A remark on this clonotype: Its target is unknown.

The chain couples TRBV7-2 to TRBJ2-7; tentative D call: TRBD2 (6 bases). Sequenced: blood. This TCR derives from a girl aged 5 to 17 with multiple sclerosis. The DNA for the CDR3 is TGTGCCAGCAGCTCGACGACTAGTGGCGTTTGGTACGAGCAGTACTTC. This translates into CASSSTTSGVWYEQYF. The full variable domain, rest sourced from reference TRBV7-2 and TRBJ2-7, is GAGVSQSPSNKVTEKGKDVELRCDPISGHTALYWYRQSLGQGLEFLIYFQGNSAPDKSGLPSDRFSAERTGGSVSTLTIQRTQQEDSAVYLCASSSTTSGVWYEQYFGPGTRLTVT.